This entry lists 14 T cell receptor beta chains sequenced from one sample in a study of beta chain features in type 1 diabetes. Study-level points and caveats: Among all four CD4+ subsets, Type 1 diabetes patients had TCRB CDR3s that were moderately but significantly shorter.

Their antigen targets remain unknown. Every bit of the isolated RNA underwent reverse transcription, so sequencing read expressed TCRB transcripts. Using immunoSEQ multiplex PCR, the repertoire was profiled, and TCRdb retains in-frame clones only, with some absent. The data show some 120,000 clones, around 15% seen once. The specimen was central memory CD4+ T cells from blood. These receptors were taken from a man younger than 35 with type 1 diabetes.

The genes are TRBV30 and TRBJ2-6, with D possibly being TRBD1 (6 bases). CDR1 and CDR2 from the germline V gene are GTSNPN and SVGIG (reference sequence). The CDR3 contains 16 residues. V was trimmed by 3 bases and J by 4 bases, leaving 16 bases between them. CDR3 region: CAWRVRGIRGANVLTF. The CDR3 coding sequence is TGTGCCTGGAGGGTCAGGGGAATAAGGGGGGCCAACGTCCTGACTTTC.

By frequency in the sample, this clone is medium-sized. Other DNA variants within this sample encode the same CDR3. This chain links TRBV29-1 with TRBJ2-5; D is ambiguous. Trimming took off 2 bases at V and 4 bases at J, with 11 bases between the two ends. CDR1 and CDR2 from the germline V gene are SQVTM and ANQGSEA. This CDR3 contains 13 residues. The CDR3 coding sequence is TGCAGCGTTGAACGCGCGTCAGGAGAGACCCAGTACTTC. As protein: CSVERASGETQYF.

The J gene is TRBJ2-7, the V gene TRBV2, with TRBD1 matching over 8 bases. J gave up 6 bases and V 3 bases, and 13 bases lay outside the gene matches. Germline V gives CDR1 SNHLY, CDR2 FYNNEI. This CDR3 has 16 residues. CDR3 in DNA: TGTGCCAGCAGTGACAGGGGGCCTGGGGGTACACCCGAGCAGTACTTC. Protein sequence: CASSDRGPGGTPEQYF. Complete variable domain (other parts from reference TRBV2 and TRBJ2-7): EPEVTQTPSHQVTQMGQEVILRCVPISNHLYFYWYRQILGQKVEFLVSFYNNEISEKSEIFDDQFSVERPDGSNFTLKIRSTKLEDSAMYFCASSDRGPGGTPEQYFGPGTRLTVT.

This clone came up a few times. A much larger clone sits a single nucleotide away, making a read error possible. The chain joins TRBV7-2 to TRBJ2-3; 14 nucleotides line up with TRBD2. There are 16 residues in the CDR3. CDR1 and CDR2 from the germline V gene are SGHTA and FQGNSA. V lost 4 bases, J lost 6 bases, and 6 bases stayed unmatched. The CDR3 region has the DNA TGTGCCAGCAGCTGGAGACTAGCGGGGGGGCGGGATACGCAGTATTTT. As protein: CASSWRLAGGRDTQYF.

The chain joins TRBV20-1 to TRBJ1-1; D might be TRBD1 (5 bases). Germline CDR1 is DFQATT and CDR2 is SNEGSKA (reference sequence). The CDR3 length is 10 residues. As DNA, the CDR3 is TGCAGCTCCAAAGGGGCTGAAGCTTTCTTT. This sequence encodes CSSKGAEAFF.

This chain's CDR3 is CASKPLTGQETQYF. The CDR3 nucleotides read TGTGCCAGCAAGCCCCTCACAGGTCAAGAGACCCAGTACTTC. The chain is built from TRBV6-1 and TRBJ2-5; D perhaps matches TRBD1 (5 bases). The CDR3 contains 14 residues. The germline V gene encodes CDR1 MNHNS and CDR2 SASEGT. V was shortened by 7 bases and J by 2 bases, with 14 bases between the two germline ends.

This clone has more than one count but fewer than ten. The V gene is TRBV29-1, the J gene TRBJ1-5; D may be TRBD1 (6 bases). There are 14 residues in the CDR3. Germline V gives CDR1 SQVTM, CDR2 ANQGSEA. V lost 4 bases and J 7 bases, leaving 17 bases between the germline ends. CDR3 region: CSVGETGPQQPQHF. The CDR3 DNA reads TGCAGCGTTGGGGAAACAGGGCCACAGCAGCCCCAGCATTTT.

This clone was counted only a few times. J is TRBJ2-1 and V is TRBV6-1; a weak D match, TRBD2 (6 bases). Trimming stripped 0 bases from V and 2 bases from J, with 8 bases between. CDR1 MNHNS and CDR2 SASEGT come from the germline V gene. This CDR3 spans 15 amino acids. Here the CDR3 DNA reads TGTGCCAGCAGTGAAGCCGGAGGGACCTACAATGAGCAGTTCTTC. Translating it yields CASSEAGGTYNEQFF.

The sample holds a few counts of this clone. V usage is TRBV30 and J usage is TRBJ1-5, with a possible D match to TRBD1 (6 bases). Germline V gene sequence: CDR1 GTSNPN, CDR2 SVGIG (reference sequence). The V gene lost 4 bases and the J gene lost 7 bases, with 14 bases spanning the gap. This CDR3 region has 13 residues. The CDR3 DNA sequence: TGTGCCTGGACAGAGGGGGGTCGGCAGCCCCAGCATTTT. It translates to CAWTEGGRQPQHF. The full variable domain, with the rest looked up from reference TRBV30 and TRBJ1-5, is SQTIHQWPATLVQPVGSPLSLECTVEGTSNPNLYWYRQAAGRGLQLLFYSVGIGQISSEVPQNLSASRPQDRQFILSSKKLLLSDSGFYLCAWTEGGRQPQHFGDGTRLSIL.

This clone turned up a few times. V usage is TRBV9 and J usage is TRBJ2-6; 8 bases align to TRBD1. The V and J ends lost 4 bases and 2 bases, in that order; junction bases with no gene match: 5. The CDR3 loop spans 16 amino acids. Germline loops: CDR1 SGDLS, CDR2 YYNGEE. The CDR3 coding sequence is TGTGCCAGCAGCAGGACAGGGTTAACTGGGGCCAACGTCCTGACTTTC. Its protein product is CASSRTGLTGANVLTF.

The chain has TRBV29-1 and TRBJ1-1; 8 bases match TRBD1. The CDR3 extends over 14 amino acids. Germline V lookup: CDR1 SQVTM, CDR2 ANQGSEA. J lost 1 base, V lost 6 bases, and 7 bases had no gene match. CDR3: CSVSSGGGNTEAFF. The CDR3 coding sequence is TGCAGCGTCTCCTCAGGGGGCGGGAACACTGAAGCTTTCTTT.

Only a few counts were recorded for this clone. V and J are TRBV29-1 and TRBJ2-5; possible D gene TRBD2, 6 bases. The germline CDR1 and CDR2 sequences are SQVTM and ANQGSEA. This CDR3 contains 14 residues. The V gene lost 4 bases and the J gene lost 4 bases, with 16 bases spanning the gap. This CDR3 reads CSVGWMRGLETQYF. The CDR3, as DNA: TGCAGCGTTGGTTGGATGCGGGGCCTAGAGACCCAGTACTTC.

V is TRBV7-2 and J is TRBJ2-5, with a tentative D call TRBD2 (7 bases). CDR3 length equals 14 residues. CDR1 is SGHTA, CDR2 FQGNSA, per germline. V was cut by 4 bases and J by 2 bases, with 11 bases left in between. CDR3 residues: CASSSEGGQETQYF. CDR3 DNA: TGTGCCAGCAGCTCGGAGGGGGGGCAAGAGACCCAGTACTTC.

This clone occurred once. The rearrangement joins TRBV6-6 to TRBJ2-3, with 10 bases lining up with TRBD1. This CDR3 contains 16 residues. The V segment lost 6 bases and the J segment 4 bases; nucleotides outside the gene matches: 10. In germline, CDR1 is MNHNY, CDR2 SVGAGI (reference sequence). The CDR3 sequence: CASRGTRQGASDTQYF. The CDR3 region has the DNA TGTGCCAGCAGAGGGACCAGACAGGGGGCATCAGATACGCAGTATTTT.